The clone carrying this T cell receptor beta chain was detected ten times or more. This record belongs to a study of T-cell reconstitution after alpha-beta-depleted transplantation in children. Construction of the TCRbeta library involved unique molecular identifiers. TCRdb redid the calling of the PCR reads with MiXCR, one entry per CDR3 protein. The sample has approximately 300,000 distinct CDR3 sequences, about 9.5% seen once. V lost 0 bases and J 6 bases, leaving 21 bases between the germline ends. The CDR3 contains 17 residues. Per germline, CDR1 DFQATT and CDR2 SNEGSKA (reference sequence). The chain uses TRBV20-1 and TRBJ2-1; unclear D gene. The sequence derives from a boy younger than two with acute myeloid leukemia, due to receive a stem cell transplant. Sequencing used PBMCs, obtained before TCRalphabeta/CD19-depleted stem cell transplant. The CDR3, as DNA: TGCAGTGCTAGAGATCAGCTGGACGCCTCTCCTGGCAATGAGCAGTTCTTC. Its protein is CSARDQLDASPGNEQFF.